This passage covers 14 T cell receptor beta chains from one sample sequenced in a study of T-cell memory formation after mild COVID-19. Using its own MiXCR run on the 5' RACE reads, TCRdb lists one record per CDR3 protein. The data hold 400,000 or so distinct CDR3 sequences, with about 19% observed a single time. Sequences were obtained from PBMCs or a T cell subset sorted from them (not recorded which). The receptors were sampled from an adult woman who had mild COVID-19 (a few samples of this study predate the infection). Cell type and time point are not known.

The V gene is TRBV27, the J gene TRBJ2-1, with TRBD2 matching over 10 bases. The V gene end was trimmed by 3 bases and the J gene end by 9 bases; junction bases not matched to a gene: 14. This CDR3 comprises 17 residues. In germline, CDR1 is MNHEY, CDR2 SMNVEV (reference sequence). In DNA form, the CDR3 reads TGTGCCAGCAGTTTCCCGGGAGGTAGCGGGAGGAGGGGTGAGCAGTTCTTC. As protein: CASSFPGGSGRRGEQFF.

The chain couples TRBV30 to TRBJ2-7, with D maybe TRBD2 (5 bases). The V gene lost 1 base and the J gene lost 5 bases, with 15 bases spanning the gap. Germline-derived CDR1 and CDR2 are GTSNPN and SVGIG (reference sequence). The CDR3 has 14 amino acids. CDR3 nucleotides: TGTGCCTGGAGTGGCGGCGGCGGGTACGACGAGCAGTACTTC. Translation: CAWSGGGGYDEQYF.

On this clonotype itself: Germline and junction disagree at one end, which may indicate a read error. The V and J genes are TRBV6-2 or TRBV6-3 and TRBJ1-2; weak D call: TRBD1 (6 bases). The CDR3 runs to 14 residues. Germline V gene data show CDR1 as MNHEY and CDR2 as SVGEGT. In DNA form, the CDR3 reads TGTGCCAGCGGCCCGCCAGGGGCCCTCTATGGCTGCACCTTC. It specifies CASGPPGALYGCTF.

A few counts support this clonotype. This chain links TRBV27 with TRBJ1-5; unclear D gene. The germline CDR1 and CDR2 sequences are MNHEY and SMNVEV (reference sequence). V lost 5 bases and J lost 3, with 14 bases in between. The CDR3 covers 15 residues. In DNA form, the CDR3 reads TGTGCCAGCAGTCCCCGGCGGGTGGACAATCAGCCCCAGCATTTT. It is translated as CASSPRRVDNQPQHF.

In this sample, this clonotype turned up a few times. The chain employs TRBV24-1 and TRBJ2-3; D may correspond to TRBD1 or TRBD2 (5 bases each). CDR3 length: 14 amino acids. Germline V gene data show CDR1 as KGHDR and CDR2 as SFDVKD. V lost 3 bases to trimming and J lost 5 bases, with 11 bases between them. The CDR3 nucleotides read TGTGCCACCAGTGATCCGGGACGGGGAGATACGCAGTATTTT. It encodes CATSDPGRGDTQYF.

The chain is built from TRBV7-9 and TRBJ2-7, with TRBD2 identical over 7 bases. Trimming at V came to 1 base and at J to 0 bases, leaving 6 bases not matched to a gene. Germline loops: CDR1 SEHNR, CDR2 FQNEAQ (reference sequence). The CDR3 covers 16 residues. The CDR3 bases are TGTGCCAGCAGCTTAGGGGACGGGGGGAGCTCCTACGAGCAGTACTTC. Encoded protein: CASSLGDGGSSYEQYF.

The V call is TRBV24-1, the J call TRBJ2-1; the D is unclear. V was trimmed by 3 bases and J by 8 bases, leaving 10 bases between them. The CDR3 runs 13 residues. Germline CDR1 KGHDR, CDR2 SFDVKD. The CDR3 is CATSDLPADEQFF. CDR3 nucleotide sequence: TGTGCCACCAGTGATCTCCCGGCCGATGAGCAGTTCTTC.

The V gene is TRBV5-6, the J gene TRBJ2-7; 9 nucleotides agree with TRBD1. Germline assignment: CDR1 SGHDT and CDR2 YYEEEE. After removal of 6 bases from V and 3 bases from J, the junction contained 1 base not matched to a gene. The CDR3 loop spans 12 amino acids. In DNA form, the CDR3 reads TGTGCCAGCACGGACAGGGGCTACGAGCAGTACTTC. As protein: CASTDRGYEQYF. The whole variable domain, filled in from reference TRBV5-6 and TRBJ2-7, reads DAGVTQSPTHLIKTRGQQVTLRCSPKSGHDTVSWYQQALGQGPQFIFQYYEEEERQRGNFPDRFSGHQFPNYSSELNVNALLLGDSALYLCASTDRGYEQYFGPGTRLTVT.

As for this clonotype: With a much larger clone just one base away, this may be a read error. V is TRBV5-1 and J is TRBJ1-6, with D tentatively TRBD1 (6 bases). Germline V gives CDR1 SGHRS, CDR2 YFSETQ. The CDR3 consists of 14 residues. CDR3 region: CASSGGQNNSHLHF. The CDR3 bases are TGCGCCAGCAGCGGTGGACAGAATAATTCACACCTCCACTTT.

Here the CDR3 DNA reads TGCGCCAGCAGCTTATTAGAGCCCTCTGGGGCCAACGTCCTGACTTTC. Translating gives CASSLLEPSGANVLTF. The rearrangement links TRBV5-1 to TRBJ2-6; D is unclear. V was trimmed by 2 bases and J by 0 bases, leaving 9 bases between them. The CDR3 totals 16 residues. CDR1 and CDR2 (germline): SGHRS, YFSETQ.

V gene TRBV6-5 combines with J gene TRBJ2-1, with TRBD2 identical over 8 bases. Germline V gene data show CDR1 as MNHEY and CDR2 as SVGAGI. CDR3 size: 14 residues. V was pared by 1 base and J by 12 bases, with 8 bases of the junction left unmatched. The CDR3 loop is CASSYLGLADWQFF. The CDR3 DNA sequence: TGTGCCAGCAGTTACTTAGGACTAGCTGATTGGCAGTTCTTC.

This clonotype has just a few counts. The chain employs TRBV5-1 and TRBJ2-5; TRBD2 aligns across 9 bases. Germline CDR1 is SGHRS and CDR2 is YFSETQ. The CDR3 has 15 residues. V was pared by 4 bases and J by 2 bases, with 6 bases of the junction left unmatched. The CDR3 DNA sequence: TGCGCCAGCAGCCCATGGAGCGGGAGGCAAGAGACCCAGTACTTC. It yields the protein CASSPWSGRQETQYF.

This chain joins TRBV21-1 and TRBJ2-7; the DNA was not used to check the table's D call, TRBD2. TRBV21-1 is an annotated pseudogene. The CDR3 extends over 13 amino acids. The CDR3 here is CASSRGTNYEQYF. Here the CDR3 DNA reads TGTGCCAGCAGTAGAGGGACGAACTACGAGCAGTACTTC.

This clonotype was picked up a small number of times. V gene TRBV29-1 combines with J gene TRBJ2-3; D might be TRBD1 (5 bases). Trimming pared 3 bases from V and 4 bases from J, leaving 8 bases between. The CDR3 contains 12 residues. Germline values: CDR1 SQVTM, CDR2 ANQGSEA. The CDR3 sequence is CSVDQGSDTQYF. The CDR3 region has the DNA TGCAGCGTTGACCAGGGTTCAGATACGCAGTATTTT.